A selection of T cell receptor beta chains follows, all from one sample in a study of blood T cell repertoires in COVID-19. Clones were read by immunoSEQ multiplex PCR, and TCRdb kept only the in-frame ones, dropping some. The data hold 200,000 to 250,000 clones, with roughly 80% observed a single time. The sample consisted of peripheral blood. These receptors originate from a human donor in a cohort sampled during active COVID-19. Each CDR3 is given with its conserved first and last residue. Fields, in order: J gene, V gene, clone size, D gene, CDR3 DNA, CDR3 protein. D genes are given only for firm matches. Clone size appears in some rows only: once, few, many, or a class for an expanded clone.

TRBJ2-1 | TRBV6-2/TRBV6-3 | NA | NA | TGTGCCAGCAGCCCTCTAGCACCGGTTCGAAGCTCCTACAATGAGCAGTTCTTC | CASSPLAPVRSSYNEQFF
TRBJ2-7 | TRBV28 | NA | NA | TGTGCCAGCAGTATGCCAGGGCGACCCTACGAGCAGTACTTC | CASSMPGRPYEQYF
TRBJ2-1 | TRBV19 | few | TRBD2 | TGTGCCAGTAGTATCGATCGGGAGGGGTCCTACAATGAGCAGTTCTTC | CASSIDREGSYNEQFF
TRBJ2-7 | TRBV12-2 | once | NA | TGTGCAAAAGTACTAGCGGGAGCCTACGAGCAGTACTTC | CAKVLAGAYEQYF
TRBJ1-1 | TRBV18 | NA | NA | TGTGCCAGCTCACCACTCAACGGGGACACTGAAGCTTTCTTT | CASSPLNGDTEAFF
TRBJ2-1 | TRBV28 | once | NA | TGTGCCAGCAGTTCATCCCATCAGGGCTATAGGGACAATGAGCAGTTCTTC | CASSSSHQGYRDNEQFF
TRBJ2-7 | TRBV5-4 | few | NA | TGTGCCAGCAGCTTGGAAGGACAGAGATCCTACGAGCAGTACTTC | CASSLEGQRSYEQYF
TRBJ2-7 | TRBV9 | NA | TRBD2 | TGTGCCAGCAGCGTAGGCGGGAGGTCAAGCTCCTACGAGCAGTACTTC | CASSVGGRSSSYEQYF
TRBJ2-1 | TRBV5-4 | NA | NA | TGTGCCCACGGATCTGCGGGATCATTCTCCTACAATGAGCAGTTCTTC | CAHGSAGSFSYNEQFF
TRBJ1-5 | TRBV21-1 | NA | NA | TGTGCCAGCAGCCTCCCACTTGGGGACAGGGGTTTGAGCGTCCAGCCCCAGCATTTT | CASSLPLGDRGLSVQPQHF
TRBJ1-2 | TRBV7-2 | NA | NA | TGTGCCAGCAGCTTATCTGACAGAAACTATGGCTACACCTTC | CASSLSDRNYGYTF
TRBJ2-7 | TRBV19 | NA | TRBD1 | TGTGCCAGTAGTATCCGGGGACAGGGCGAGCAGTACTTC | CASSIRGQGEQYF
TRBJ2-7 | TRBV2 | NA | TRBD1 | TGTGCCAGCACGAGACAGGGGACGAACTACGAGCAGTACTTC | CASTRQGTNYEQYF
TRBJ2-7 | TRBV3-1/TRBV3-2 | NA | TRBD2 | TGTGCCAGCAGTTTAACTAGCGGGAGACGCGAGCAGTACTTC | CASSLTSGRREQYF
TRBJ1-1 | TRBV28 | NA | NA | TGTGCCAGCAGTTTGCCCCTAATTAGGGGCTCCTACACTGAAGCTTTCTTT | CASSLPLIRGSYTEAFF
TRBJ1-3 | TRBV6-5 | few | NA | TGTGCCAGCAGTTACTTAAACAGGGTTGACACCATATATTTT | CASSYLNRVDTIYF
TRBJ1-1 | TRBV24-1 | NA | TRBD1 | TGTGCCACCAGTGGCCGGGACAGGGGAGTGAACACTGAAGCTTTCTTT | CATSGRDRGVNTEAFF
TRBJ2-7 | TRBV27 | NA | TRBD2 | TGTGCCAGCAGTTTAGGACCCCTTTGGCGGGAGGGCCCCTACGAGCAGTACTTC | CASSLGPLWREGPYEQYF
TRBJ2-7 | TRBV4-1 | NA | TRBD1 | TGCGCCAGCCAGGGGGCGAGCTCCTACGAGCAGTACTTC | CASQGASSYEQYF
TRBJ1-1 | TRBV18 | NA | TRBD1 | TGTGCCAGCTCGCCGACAGGGATGAACACTGAAGCTTTCTTT | CASSPTGMNTEAFF
TRBJ2-7 | TRBV12-3/TRBV12-4 | NA | NA | TGTGCCAGCAGCCGTACACCCTACGAGCAGTACTTC | CASSRTPYEQYF
TRBJ1-2 | TRBV25-1 | NA | NA | TGTGCCAGCAATCCACACGAGGGAGAAAGCTATGGCTACACCTTC | CASNPHEGESYGYTF
TRBJ1-1 | TRBV5-5 | NA | TRBD1 | TGTGCCAGCAGCGGGGACAGCCTCTACACTGAAGCTTTCTTT | CASSGDSLYTEAFF
TRBJ1-1 | TRBV6-4 | NA | TRBD1 | TGTGCCAGCAGTGAAGGGGGCGAGGATGAAGCTTTCTTT | CASSEGGEDEAFF
TRBJ2-2 | TRBV5-4 | NA | TRBD1 | TGTGCCAGCAGCTTACAGGGGTTGAACACCGGGGAGCTGTTTTTT | CASSLQGLNTGELFF
TRBJ2-7 | TRBV9 | NA | TRBD2 | TGTGCCAGCAGCGCGGGGGGTCCGGGCTACGAGCAGTACTTC | CASSAGGPGYEQYF
TRBJ2-5 | TRBV19 | NA | TRBD2 | TGTGCCAGTAGTCCTCTATCCGGGACTAGGGAGGAGACCCAGTACTTC | CASSPLSGTREETQYF